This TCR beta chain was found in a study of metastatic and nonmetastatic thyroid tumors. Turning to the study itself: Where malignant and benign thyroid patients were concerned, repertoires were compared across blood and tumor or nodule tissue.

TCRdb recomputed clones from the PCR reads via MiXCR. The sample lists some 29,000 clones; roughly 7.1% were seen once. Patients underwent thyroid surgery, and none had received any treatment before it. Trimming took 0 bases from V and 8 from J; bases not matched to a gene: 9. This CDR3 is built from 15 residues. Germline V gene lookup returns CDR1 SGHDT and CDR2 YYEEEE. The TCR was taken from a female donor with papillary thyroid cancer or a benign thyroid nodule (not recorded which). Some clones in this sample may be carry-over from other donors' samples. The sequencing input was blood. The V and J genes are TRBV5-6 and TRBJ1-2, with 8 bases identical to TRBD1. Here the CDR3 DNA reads TGTGCCAGCAGCTTGGTTGGACAGGGAGTTCTGGGCTACACCTTC. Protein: CASSLVGQGVLGYTF.